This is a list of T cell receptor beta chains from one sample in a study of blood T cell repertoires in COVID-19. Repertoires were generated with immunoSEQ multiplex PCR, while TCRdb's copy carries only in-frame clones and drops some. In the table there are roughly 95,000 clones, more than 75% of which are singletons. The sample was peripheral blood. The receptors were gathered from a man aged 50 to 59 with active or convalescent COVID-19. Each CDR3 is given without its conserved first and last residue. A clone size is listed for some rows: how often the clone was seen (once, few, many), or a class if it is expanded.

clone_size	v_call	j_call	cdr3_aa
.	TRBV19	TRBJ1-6	ASRGRRDNSPLH
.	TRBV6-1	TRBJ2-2	ASSEMQVSTGELF
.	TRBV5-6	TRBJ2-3	ASSLPTGVGDTQY
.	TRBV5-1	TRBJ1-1	ASSGGRGNTEAF
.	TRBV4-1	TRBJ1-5	ASSLGGDSRVYQPQH
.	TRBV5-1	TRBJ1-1	ASSPGGGTRDTEAF
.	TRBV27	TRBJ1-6	ASSLEIRNSPLH
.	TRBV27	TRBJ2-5	ASSLSNSGTQY
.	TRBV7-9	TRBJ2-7	ASSIQGYEQY
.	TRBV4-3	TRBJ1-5	ASSRSGGNQPQH
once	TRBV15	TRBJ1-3	ATSRDFTDFVRAGNTIY
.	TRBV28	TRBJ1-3	ASTDTFSGNTIY
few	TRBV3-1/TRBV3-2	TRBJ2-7	ASSQMVGGTYEQY
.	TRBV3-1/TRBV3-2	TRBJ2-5	ASSPGLVGTQY
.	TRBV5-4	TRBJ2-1	ASSLEGRGSYNEQF
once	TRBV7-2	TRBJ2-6	ASSSLAGGDSGANVLT
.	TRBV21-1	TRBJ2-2	ASSKLGTGITGELF
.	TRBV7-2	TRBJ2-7	ASSLKGVAYEQY
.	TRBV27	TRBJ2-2	ASSSQGAGTGELF
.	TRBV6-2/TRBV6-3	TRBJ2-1	ASSYMAGAVEQF
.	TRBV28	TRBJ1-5	ASSPTGMGNQPQH
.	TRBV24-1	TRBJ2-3	ATGPIFTDTQY
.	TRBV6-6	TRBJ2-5	ASTYTGGGETQY
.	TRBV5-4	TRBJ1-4	ASSSDSNEKLF
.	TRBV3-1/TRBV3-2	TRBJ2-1	ASSQNPGTDSYNEQF
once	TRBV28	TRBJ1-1	ASIFTSGRIAF
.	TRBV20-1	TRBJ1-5	SASPGTGFGNQPQH
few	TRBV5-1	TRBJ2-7	ASSPESGFSYEQY
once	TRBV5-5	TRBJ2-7	ASSLAFVGGYEQY
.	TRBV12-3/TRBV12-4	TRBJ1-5	ASSFGTNQPQH
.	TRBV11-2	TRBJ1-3	ASSFTGDGNTIY
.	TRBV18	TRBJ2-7	ASSGQNSFYEQY
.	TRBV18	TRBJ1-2	ASSPSRGTDYT
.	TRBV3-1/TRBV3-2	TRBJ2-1	ASSSWLAGSYNEQF
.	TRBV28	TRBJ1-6	ASLPGQANSPLH
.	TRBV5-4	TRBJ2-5	ASRPQGLDETQY
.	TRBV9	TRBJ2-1	ASSVGGPDYNEQF
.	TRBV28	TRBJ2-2	ASSPPGQGAGELF
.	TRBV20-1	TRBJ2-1	SASSRLAGYNEQF
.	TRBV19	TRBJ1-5	ASSIDGTGVNQPQH